The TCR beta chain under discussion was sequenced for a study of Ad26.COV2.S vaccination and SARS-CoV-2 variants. The study's findings and limits: Total T cell responses may have been underestimated by the TCR breadth and depth analyses. Participants in the vaccine arm had higher spike-specific TCR breadth; placebo recipients had lower. Considerable breadth of spike-specific CD8+ and CD4+ T cell responses has reportedly been documented following vaccination.

Treatment in this sample: around 19 received Ad26.COV2.S at low or high dose, single or two shots; several received placebo; per-sample allocation not given. The investigators took samples on day 63 after the first vaccine or placebo injection. Only in-frame clones appear in the TCRdb table, and some are missing; sequencing was by immunoSEQ multiplex PCR. Of a few hundred thousand clones detected, 92% appear once; the ten largest clones hold approximately 1.7%. The J segment lost 1 base and the V segment lost 4 bases, leaving 4 bases of the junction unmatched. The CDR3 sequence is 14 residues long. Germline V lookup: CDR1 SGDLS, CDR2 YYNGEE. Comment on this clone: Its cognate antigen is unknown.

This chain links TRBV9 with TRBJ2-5; 7 nucleotides match TRBD2. The material was peripheral blood, obtained in a trial of Ad26.COV2.S vaccine versus placebo. The clonotype originates from a person aged 18-65 years who received the Ad26.COV2.S COVID-19 vaccine or a placebo. Here the CDR3 DNA reads TGTGCCAGCAGCACTTCTAGCGGCCAAGAGACCCAGTACTTC. As protein: CASSTSSGQETQYF.